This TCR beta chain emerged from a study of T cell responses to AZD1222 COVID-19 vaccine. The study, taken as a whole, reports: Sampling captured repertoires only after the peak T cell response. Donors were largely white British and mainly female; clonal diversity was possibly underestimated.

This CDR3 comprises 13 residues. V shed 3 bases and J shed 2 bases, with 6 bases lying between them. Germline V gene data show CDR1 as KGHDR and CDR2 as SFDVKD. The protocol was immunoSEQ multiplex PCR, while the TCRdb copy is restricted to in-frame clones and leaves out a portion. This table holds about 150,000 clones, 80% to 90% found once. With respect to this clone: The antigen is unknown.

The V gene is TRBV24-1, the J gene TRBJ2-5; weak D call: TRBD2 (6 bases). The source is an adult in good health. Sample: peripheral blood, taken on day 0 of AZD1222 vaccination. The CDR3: CATSDAGQETQYF. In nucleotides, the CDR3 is TGTGCCACCAGTGATGCGGGGCAAGAGACCCAGTACTTC.